The entry that follows covers one TCR beta chain sequence. The sample belongs to a study of CD8 T cells in Susac syndrome. TCR beta sequences were obtained from blood CD8+ and CD4+ T cells. CDR3 size: 14 residues. Germline V gene data show CDR1 as SEHNR and CDR2 as FQNEAQ (reference sequence). V gave up 2 bases and J gave up 7 bases, with 12 bases separating them. Random-hexamer reverse transcription was applied to roughly 0.45 to 1 ug RNA. Amplification of the TCR beta CDR3 was carried out by immunoSEQ multiplex PCR, which spanned a total of 54 Vbeta and 13 Jbeta segments. One entry per CDR3 protein results from TCRdb running MiXCR on the immunoSEQ multiplex PCR reads. The sample includes about 80,000 distinct CDR3 sequences, 94% seen only once; the top ten take less than 0.3%.

This chain connects TRBV7-9 to TRBJ2-4; no clear D gene. This sequence was found in a human donor in good health. Sequencing was done on a sample of CD8+ T cells from PBMCs. The CDR3: CASSLQDAKNIQYF. The CDR3 DNA follows: TGTGCCAGCAGCTTACAGGACGCTAAGAACATTCAGTACTTC.